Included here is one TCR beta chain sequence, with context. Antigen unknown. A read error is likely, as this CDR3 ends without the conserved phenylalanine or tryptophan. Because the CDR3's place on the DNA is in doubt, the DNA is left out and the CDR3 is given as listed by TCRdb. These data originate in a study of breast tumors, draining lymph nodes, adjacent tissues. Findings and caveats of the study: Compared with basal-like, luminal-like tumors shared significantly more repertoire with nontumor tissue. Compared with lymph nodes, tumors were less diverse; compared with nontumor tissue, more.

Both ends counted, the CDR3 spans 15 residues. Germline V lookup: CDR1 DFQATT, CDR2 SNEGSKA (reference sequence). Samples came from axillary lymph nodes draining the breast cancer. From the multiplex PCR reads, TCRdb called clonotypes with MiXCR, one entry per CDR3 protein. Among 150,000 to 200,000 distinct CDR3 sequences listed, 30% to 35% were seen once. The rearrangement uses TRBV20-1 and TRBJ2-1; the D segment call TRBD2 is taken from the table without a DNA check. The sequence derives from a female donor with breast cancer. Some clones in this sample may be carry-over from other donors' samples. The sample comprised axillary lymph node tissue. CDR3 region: CSGNGLAGVGNEQTL.